The clone carrying this T cell receptor beta chain was seen only a few times. In the source study's methods: A classifier of distant metastasis in papillary thyroid cancer was built from CDR3 differences (across clinicopathological groups). TCRdb re-analyzed the PCR reads using MiXCR. These V and J calls are TCRdb output, not the study's own analysis. Of 20,000 to 25,000 clones listed, 20% to 25% were seen once; the top ten hold around 4.5%. These data come from a study of metastatic and nonmetastatic thyroid tumors. There were no patients who had received any treatment before thyroid surgery. The CDR3 contains 16 residues. V was clipped by 3 bases and J by 6 bases, with 18 bases between them. Germline values: CDR1 MNHEY, CDR2 SMNVEV (reference sequence).

The rearrangement links TRBV27 to TRBJ1-5; D perhaps matches TRBD1 (5 bases). Specimen: adjacent normal tissue. This receptor was taken from a female donor with papillary thyroid cancer or a benign thyroid nodule (not recorded which). Some clones in this sample may be carry-over from other donors' samples. DNA of the CDR3: TGTGCCAGCAGTTTCCGCATGGGGGGGTATCGTCAGCCCCAGCATTTT. Amino acid sequence: CASSFRMGGYRQPQHF.